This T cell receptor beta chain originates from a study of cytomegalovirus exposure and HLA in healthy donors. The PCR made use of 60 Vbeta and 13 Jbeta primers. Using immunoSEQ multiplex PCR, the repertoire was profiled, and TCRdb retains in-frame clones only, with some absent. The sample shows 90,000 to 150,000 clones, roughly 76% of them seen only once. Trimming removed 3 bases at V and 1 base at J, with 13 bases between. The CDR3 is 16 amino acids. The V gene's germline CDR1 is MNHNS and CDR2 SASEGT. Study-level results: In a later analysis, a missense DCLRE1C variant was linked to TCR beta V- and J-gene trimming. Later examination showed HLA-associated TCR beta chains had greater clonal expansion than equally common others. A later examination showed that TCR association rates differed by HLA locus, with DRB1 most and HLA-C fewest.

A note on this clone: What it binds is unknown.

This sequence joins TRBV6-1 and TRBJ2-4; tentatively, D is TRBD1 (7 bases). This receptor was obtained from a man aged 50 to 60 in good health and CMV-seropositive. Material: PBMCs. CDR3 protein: CASSDGRGVAKNIQYF. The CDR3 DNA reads TGTGCCAGCAGTGACGGCAGGGGGGTTGCCAAAAACATTCAGTACTTC.